This T cell receptor beta chain was sequenced for a study of beta chain features in type 1 diabetes. Note on this clone: Its antigen is still unknown.

Donors contributed one heparinised blood draw apiece, averaging around 100 mL. Over 95% purity was reached by all sorted populations. Trimming cost V 6 bases and J 5 bases; bases outside gene matches: 4. This CDR3 comprises 13 residues. Per the germline V gene, CDR1 is MNHNS and CDR2 is SASEGT. Investigators reverse transcribed all isolated RNA, so they sequenced expressed TCRB transcripts. Some clones are missing from TCRdb's copy, which holds only in-frame ones; the method was immunoSEQ multiplex PCR. This table holds some 290,000 clones, around 22% found once. General study points: For type 1 diabetes patients, VDJ junctions showed fewer insertions and more deletions. A greater similarity of naive, central memory and Treg TCRB repertoires was seen among patients than among healthy donors. Across all four CD4+ subsets, people with type 1 diabetes showed modestly shorter TCRB CDR3s.

The receptor was isolated from a woman aged 25 to 45 with type 1 diabetes. The chain joins TRBV6-1 to TRBJ2-7, with TRBD1 matching 10 bases. Sequencing was done on a sample of naive CD4+ T cells from blood. The CDR3 DNA sequence: TGTGCCAGCAGCCGGGACAGGGGCCACGAGCAGTACTTC. Amino acid sequence: CASSRDRGHEQYF.